This entry concerns a single TCR beta chain. Its antigen is not known. The CDR3 has 16 residues. Germline V gives CDR1 SGHAT, CDR2 FQNNGV. This specimen belongs to a study of T cells expressing NK-cell markers. Study overall: The study sequenced eight donors, seven HCMV-seropositive and one seronegative. Study conclusions and caveats: Dominant NKG2C+ clonotypes accounted for about 1.0-8% of CD8+ T cells in a handful of donors.

TCR beta cDNA was made by 5'RACE template switching with UMIs. TCRdb re-called the 5' RACE reads and shows each CDR3 protein once, DNA omitted. This table lists roughly 390,000 distinct CDR3 sequences. The sequencing sample was made of blood T cells: a sorted CD56 or NKG2C T cell subset, CD4+ or CD8+ T cells, or bulk PBMC T cells (not recorded which). The chain carries TRBV11-2 and TRBJ2-1; TCRdb indicates TRBD1, and absent DNA this call remains unverified. The source is a man aged 18-75 years in good health. The CDR3 spells CASSSRGRALYNEQFF.